This TCR beta chain was identified in a study of cytomegalovirus exposure and HLA in healthy donors. General study findings and limits: Researchers had no immune exposure information except CMV serostatus available.

Researchers ran the PCR with 60 Vbeta and 13 Jbeta primers. Some clones are missing from TCRdb's copy, which holds only in-frame ones; the method was immunoSEQ multiplex PCR. The data show 80,000 to 95,000 clones, around 75% seen once. Comments on this clone: Its antigen is unidentified. The junction and the germline gene differ at one end; a read error may be behind it.

The CDR3 loop spans 15 amino acids. CDR1 SSHAT and CDR2 FNYEAQ come from the germline V gene (reference sequence). The origin of this receptor is a woman between 35 and 50 years old in good health and CMV-seropositive. The rearrangement joins TRBV7-7 to TRBJ2-2, with D perhaps TRBD2 (6 bases). Sequenced input: PBMCs. The CDR3 protein is CASSRGREGTGELFF. The DNA of the CDR3 is TGTGCTAGCAGCCGAGGGCGGGAAGGGACCGGGGAGCTGTTTTTT.